Sequencing of this TCR beta chain was carried out in a study of shared clonotypes between healthy human individuals. Comment on this clone: Its antigen remains unknown.

CDR3 size: 13 residues. Trimming removed 6 bases at V and 3 bases at J, with 12 bases between. In germline, CDR1 is SQVTM, CDR2 ANQGSEA. Sequencing used immunoSEQ multiplex PCR; TCRdb keeps in-frame clones, though not all of them. The table shows 2,500,000 or so clones, with about 90% occurring only once. CD45RA+ naive and CD45RA-negative memory subsets were separated from CD4+ cells. General observations from the study: Incomplete sequencing of sorted subsets was indicated by rarefaction despite large depth. When naive CD4 clonotypes were compared across a few donors, about 4.8% were shared.

Input material: naive CD4+ T cells from PBMCs. The subset here: CD45RA+ positively selected. The sequence came from a man aged 18 to 30 in good health. Some clones in this sample may be carry-over from other donors' samples. This chain uses TRBV29-1 with TRBJ2-1; D might be TRBD2 (5 bases). This chain's CDR3 is CSVWTASYNEQFF. DNA for the CDR3: TGCAGCGTGTGGACTGCAAGCTACAATGAGCAGTTCTTC.